This TCR beta chain was observed in a study of blood T cell repertoires in COVID-19. Study-level information: The origin of the acute and convalescent COVID-19 samples was the United States, Italy and Spain. Sample material is recorded as cDNA or gDNA derived from T cells, B-cell-depleted T cells, or PBMCs.

Recovered participants had two consecutive negative NP/OP PCR tests, healthcare professional clearance, or symptom resolution. The data were produced by immunoSEQ multiplex PCR, yet TCRdb's version contains in-frame clones alone and is incomplete. The data contain some 420,000 clones, 80% to 90% of them singletons. Germline assignment: CDR1 MDHEN and CDR2 SYDVKM. Trimming removed 5 bases at V and 5 bases at J, with 12 bases between. This CDR3 contains 13 residues. Sequenced input: PBMCs or T cells enriched from blood (not recorded which). This rearrangement joins TRBV28 to TRBJ1-2; TRBD1 might be the D (6 bases). The TCR was taken from a man younger than 40 who had recovered from COVID-19. CDR3 loop: CASSPTGDYGYTF. The CDR3 coding sequence is TGTGCCAGCAGTCCGACAGGTGATTATGGCTACACCTTC.